Below are 13 T cell receptor beta chains sequenced from a single sample in a study of regulatory T cells in long-lasting Graves disease. Time point: newly diagnosed GD, antithyroid drugs for less than 3 months. Preparation of the TCR library used RNA extracted from PBMCs. To make TCR beta libraries, researchers used iRepertoire HTBI primers and Arm-PCR of CDR3 regions. TCRdb reprocessed the multiplex PCR reads with MiXCR, giving one entry per CDR3 protein. The data contain about 620,000 distinct CDR3 sequences, 15% to 20% of them singletons. The same data also went into a second study, on T cells in Graves' hyperthyroidism and ophthalmopathy.

This specimen consisted of peripheral blood mononuclear cells (PBMCs), obtained at new diagnosis, from a patient treated with antithyroid drugs. Receptor source: a woman aged 25-40 years with Graves disease.

This clonotype was seen more than once but under ten times. The chain links TRBV19 to TRBJ1-3; possibly TRBD1 for D (5 bases). There are 15 residues in the CDR3. The V end lost 8 bases, the J end lost 2 bases, and 16 bases lay between the germline ends. The V gene's germline CDR1 is LNHDA and CDR2 SQIVND (reference sequence). The CDR3 protein is CASGVGQMAGNTIYF. CDR3 coding DNA: TGTGCCAGTGGTGTCGGACAAATGGCTGGAAACACCATATATTTT.

The V and J genes are TRBV5-6 and TRBJ1-6; D is unresolved. The germline gives CDR1 SGHDT, CDR2 YYEEEE. This CDR3 region has 16 residues. Trimming shortened V by 4 bases and J by 5 bases, and 16 bases separated the two germline ends. CDR3 DNA: TGTGCCAGCAGCCCCCAATACGGGGTTGATAATTCACCCCTCCACTTT. This sequence encodes CASSPQYGVDNSPLHF.

V gene TRBV2 combines with J gene TRBJ1-6, with TRBD1 as a possible D gene (6 bases). The ends were cut back, 4 bases at V and 4 bases at J, with 8 bases in the middle. CDR3 length: 14 amino acids. Germline-derived CDR1 and CDR2 are SNHLY and FYNNEI. CDR3 residues: CASSVQGYNSPLHF. The DNA for the CDR3 is TGTGCCAGCAGTGTACAGGGTTATAATTCACCCCTCCACTTT.

This clonotype came up many times. V gene TRBV28 combines with J gene TRBJ2-7, with 12 nucleotides matching TRBD2. The CDR3 runs 15 residues. Per germline, CDR1 MDHEN and CDR2 SYDVKM. V shed 4 bases, J shed 3 bases, and the junction held 4 bases outside the gene matches. CDR3 DNA sequence: TGTGCCAGCAGTTCGACTAGCGGGAGTTACTACGAGCAGTACTTC. Protein sequence: CASSSTSGSYYEQYF.

This clonotype was found many times. J is TRBJ1-1 and V is TRBV7-9; TRBD1 matches 9 bases. J was trimmed by 2 bases and V by 1 base; bases with no gene match: 8. Germline loops: CDR1 SEHNR, CDR2 FQNEAQ (reference sequence). The CDR3 has 17 residues. The CDR3 loop is CASSLGTGDELNTEAFF. The CDR3, as DNA: TGTGCCAGCAGCTTAGGGACAGGGGATGAGTTAAACACTGAAGCTTTCTTT.

This clonotype was detected only a few times. CDR3 residues: CATRGASLAKNIQYF. Here the CDR3 DNA reads TGTGCCACCAGGGGGGCATCGTTAGCCAAAAACATTCAGTACTTC. This chain joins TRBV28 and TRBJ2-4; D perhaps matches TRBD1 (7 bases). Germline values: CDR1 MDHEN, CDR2 SYDVKM. The CDR3 is 15 residues long. V was shortened by 10 bases and J by 0 bases, with 16 bases between the two germline ends.

This rearrangement joins TRBV19 to TRBJ2-1; 7 bases fit TRBD2. The germline V gene has CDR1 LNHDA and CDR2 SQIVND (reference sequence). V lost 6 bases to trimming and J lost 5 bases; unmatched junction nucleotides: 13. The CDR3 spans 16 residues. DNA for the CDR3: TGTGCCAGTAGCGAAAACCAGCGGGACCTTCACAATGAGCAGTTCTTC. As protein: CASSENQRDLHNEQFF.

As concerns this clonotype: A much larger clone is a single base away; this may be a read error. V is TRBV2 and J is TRBJ2-7; D unclear. The CDR3 covers 12 residues. V dropped 6 bases and J dropped 0 bases, with 6 bases sitting between them. CDR1 and CDR2 (germline): SNHLY, FYNNEI. CDR3 coding DNA: TGTGCCAGCAGACTGAGCTCCTACGAGCAGTACTTC. Translating it yields CASRLSSYEQYF.

This clonotype was found many times. The V call is TRBV18, the J call TRBJ1-5, with unresolved D. The CDR3 consists of 13 residues. The V end lost 3 bases, the J end lost 8 bases, and 11 bases lay between the germline ends. CDR1 is KGHSH, CDR2 LQKENI, per germline. CDR3 sequence: CASSPGPSKPQHF. The CDR3 DNA is TGTGCCAGCTCACCCGGGCCTTCTAAGCCCCAGCATTTT.

This clonotype was picked up many times. The rearrangement links TRBV12-3 or TRBV12-4 to TRBJ2-3; 8 bases are a match to TRBD2. J lost 0 bases, V lost 3 bases, and 5 bases had no gene match. CDR3 size: 16 residues. The CDR3 sequence is CASSFLAGTSTDTQYF. The CDR3 DNA is TGTGCCAGCAGTTTTTTAGCGGGGACTAGCACAGATACGCAGTATTTT.

This clonotype has at least ten counts. The rearrangement links TRBV6-1 to TRBJ2-7; TRBD2 matches 10 bases. Germline V gene data show CDR1 as MNHNS and CDR2 as SASEGT. Germline trimming cut 5 bases from V and 2 bases from J; bases unmatched to any gene: 3. The CDR3 loop spans 14 amino acids. CDR3 DNA sequence: TGTGCCAGCAGTAAGACTAGCGGGCCCTACGAGCAGTACTTC. As protein: CASSKTSGPYEQYF.

The genes are TRBV12-3 or TRBV12-4 and TRBJ2-7; D might be TRBD1 or TRBD2, each matching 5 bases. This CDR3 is built from 16 residues. V was shortened by 6 bases and J by 0 bases, with 18 bases between the two germline ends. CDR3 DNA: TGTGCCAGCAGCCTCGGGACCGGGGCCAGCTCCTACGAGCAGTACTTC. Its translation: CASSLGTGASSYEQYF.

This clonotype was counted at least ten times. V and J are TRBV29-1 and TRBJ2-3; D might be TRBD2 (6 bases). Trimming pared 4 bases from V and 2 bases from J, leaving 16 bases between. This CDR3 has 15 residues. In germline, CDR1 is SQVTM, CDR2 ANQGSEA. CDR3 sequence (DNA): TGCAGCGTTGTGTTCCGGGAGCACCACACAGATACGCAGTATTTT. Amino acids: CSVVFREHHTDTQYF.